Listed here are 17 T cell receptor beta chains from one sample, sequenced in a study of OX40 agonist ivuxolimab in advanced cancers. Data came from immunoSEQ multiplex PCR; TCRdb stores just in-frame clones and leaves some out. Among several thousand clones, 75% to 90% were seen once, and the ten largest hold more than 60%. Sample: CD4+ or CD8+ T cells sorted from blood, taken in a trial of the OX40 agonist ivuxolimab. These TCRs come from an adult with an advanced solid tumor such as melanoma, head and neck, liver or kidney cancer.

V is TRBV5-4 and J is TRBJ2-6; 10 bases are shared with TRBD2. Germline V gene data show CDR1 as SGHNT and CDR2 as YYREEE (reference sequence). The length of the CDR3 is 18 residues. Trimming took 1 base from V and 0 from J; bases not matched to a gene: 4. CDR3 in amino acids: CASSLQLAGLSGANVLTF. The CDR3 DNA reads TGTGCCAGCAGCTTGCAACTAGCGGGGCTCTCTGGGGCCAACGTCCTGACTTTC. Full variable domain (remainder filled in from reference TRBV5-4 and TRBJ2-6): ETGVTQSPTHLIKTRGQQVTLRCSSQSGHNTVSWYQQALGQGPQFIFQYYREEENGRGNFPPRFSGLQFPNYSSELNVNALELDDSALYLCASSLQLAGLSGANVLTFGAGSRLTVL.

The chain couples TRBV5-4 to TRBJ1-2, with unresolved D. The CDR3 has 14 residues. CDR1 and CDR2 (germline): SGHNT, YYREEE (reference sequence). V lost 1 base and J 8 bases, leaving 15 bases between the germline ends. CDR3: CASSLYGSPLGYTF. Here the CDR3 DNA reads TGTGCCAGCAGCTTGTATGGGTCGCCTCTCGGCTACACCTTC.

The CDR3: CASSSDRDWELFF. The CDR3 nucleotides are TGTGCCAGCAGCTCAGACAGGGACTGGGAGCTGTTTTTT. This chain joins TRBV5-5 and TRBJ2-2, with D possibly matching TRBD1 (7 bases). CDR3 length equals 13 residues. Trimming removed 3 bases at V and 9 bases at J, with 12 bases between. Germline CDR1 and CDR2: SGHKS and YYEKEE (reference sequence).

V usage is TRBV6-6 and J usage is TRBJ2-7, with D unresolved. From germline, CDR1 is MNHNY and CDR2 SVGAGI (reference sequence). V was cut by 5 bases and J by 3 bases, with 5 bases left in between. The CDR3 contains 11 residues. The CDR3 sequence: CASSTDYEQYF. CDR3 sequence (DNA): TGTGCCAGCAGTACTGACTACGAGCAGTACTTC.

The chain is built from TRBV9 and TRBJ2-1; a weak D match, TRBD2 (7 bases). Trimming took 0 bases from V and 13 from J, leaving 11 bases between them. CDR1 is SGDLS and CDR2 is YYNGEE in the germline V gene. CDR3 size: 12 residues. The CDR3 loop is CASSVEGEGQFF. As DNA, the CDR3 is TGTGCCAGCAGCGTAGAGGGGGAGGGTCAGTTCTTC.

A note on this clone: Other nucleotide sequences in the sample specify the same CDR3. The CDR3 loop reads CASSETSGVGTQYF. CDR3 bases: TGTGCCAGCAGCGAGACCAGCGGGGTCGGGACCCAGTACTTC. The chain uses TRBV9 and TRBJ2-5; the match to TRBD2 covers 7 bases. Germline CDR1 is SGDLS and CDR2 is YYNGEE. The V segment lost 3 bases and the J segment 7 bases; nucleotides outside the gene matches: 9. The CDR3 has 14 amino acids.

The rearrangement joins TRBV19 to TRBJ2-1; the D is unclear. Germline V CDR1 and CDR2: LNHDA, SQIVND (reference sequence). This CDR3 has 13 residues. V gave up 3 bases and J gave up 9 bases, with 12 bases separating them. In DNA form, the CDR3 reads TGTGCCAGTAGTATCGGCCCATCGGGTGAGCAGTTCTTC. It yields the protein CASSIGPSGEQFF.

The rearrangement joins TRBV5-6 to TRBJ2-7; D perhaps matches TRBD1 (6 bases). Trimming pared 4 bases from V and 3 bases from J, leaving 14 bases between. The CDR3 covers 14 residues. From germline, CDR1 is SGHDT and CDR2 YYEEEE. The CDR3 coding sequence is TGTGCCAGCAGCCACACGGGACAAAACTACGAGCAGTACTTC. Protein: CASSHTGQNYEQYF.

This clone was seen only once. This sequence joins TRBV30 and TRBJ2-2, with D uncertain. CDR3 size: 14 residues. Trimming shortened V by 2 bases and J by 1 base, and 8 bases separated the two germline ends. The germline CDR1 and CDR2 sequences are GTSNPN and SVGIG (reference sequence). The CDR3 here is CAWSWTVNTGELFF. The CDR3 bases are TGTGCCTGGAGTTGGACGGTGAACACCGGGGAGCTGTTTTTT.

The table lists this clone with a count of one. The rearrangement uses TRBV7-9 and TRBJ2-7; TRBD1 aligns across 11 bases. The CDR3 runs to 15 residues. The V gene's germline CDR1 is SEHNR and CDR2 FQNEAQ (reference sequence). The J segment lost 7 bases and the V segment lost 2 bases, leaving 7 bases of the junction unmatched. The CDR3 DNA follows: TGTGCCAGCAGCTTACTAACGGACAGGGGGCTTGAGCAGTACTTC. Translated, it gives CASSLLTDRGLEQYF.

In its sample, this clone was seen once. V gene TRBV5-6 combines with J gene TRBJ2-2; D may be TRBD1 or TRBD2 (6 bases each). The CDR3 is 17 residues long. From germline, CDR1 is SGHDT and CDR2 YYEEEE. The V end lost 0 bases, the J end lost 2 bases, and 14 bases lay between the germline ends. CDR3 protein: CASSLAQKGGNTGELFF. Written as DNA, the CDR3 is TGTGCCAGCAGCTTGGCCCAGAAGGGGGGAAACACCGGGGAGCTGTTTTTT. The whole variable domain, remainder taken from reference TRBV5-6 and TRBJ2-2, is DAGVTQSPTHLIKTRGQQVTLRCSPKSGHDTVSWYQQALGQGPQFIFQYYEEEERQRGNFPDRFSGHQFPNYSSELNVNALLLGDSALYLCASSLAQKGGNTGELFFGEGSRLTVL.

The V and J genes are TRBV4-1 and TRBJ2-7; TRBD2 matches at 12 bases. The CDR3 loop spans 17 amino acids. The germline CDR1 and CDR2 sequences are MGHRA and YSYEKL. With V trimmed by 0 bases and J by 2 bases, 5 bases remained unmatched. CDR3 sequence: CASSQESLAGGTYEQYF. The CDR3 coding sequence is TGCGCCAGCAGCCAAGAGAGCCTAGCGGGGGGGACCTACGAGCAGTACTTC.

This chain links TRBV6-5 with TRBJ1-1, with 12 bases identical to TRBD1. Looked up from germline, CDR1 is MNHEY and CDR2 is SVGAGI. The CDR3 runs to 13 residues. V lost 6 bases and J lost 11; bases outside the gene matches: 7. The CDR3 region is CASRLGTGGKAFF. In nucleotides, the CDR3 is TGTGCCAGCAGACTTGGGACAGGGGGCAAGGCTTTCTTT.

J is TRBJ1-2 and V is TRBV29-1, with a tentative D call TRBD1 (6 bases). The V and J ends lost 6 bases and 8 bases respectively, with 13 bases between them. CDR3 size: 11 residues. Germline V gene sequence: CDR1 SQVTM, CDR2 ANQGSEA. The CDR3 region is CSVPDRGGYTF. The CDR3 region has the DNA TGCAGCGTCCCGGACAGAGGAGGCTACACCTTC. Variable domain in full (rest from reference TRBV29-1 and TRBJ1-2): SAVISQKPSRDICQRGTSLTIQCQVDSQVTMMFWYRQQPGQSLTLIATANQGSEATYESGFVIDKFPISRPNLTFSTLTVSNMSPEDSSIYLCSVPDRGGYTFGSGTRLTVV.

The chain employs TRBV11-2 and TRBJ2-3; perhaps TRBD2 as D (6 bases). The CDR3 is 14 amino acids. Germline V gives CDR1 SGHAT, CDR2 FQNNGV. V was pared by 1 base and J by 1 base, with 6 bases between. DNA for the CDR3: TGTGCCAGCAGCTTAGCGGGGGGCACAGATACGCAGTATTTT. It is translated as CASSLAGGTDTQYF.

There are a few counts of this clone. V and J are TRBV19 and TRBJ2-2, with D hard to call. The CDR3 extends over 13 amino acids. Looked up from germline, CDR1 is LNHDA and CDR2 is SQIVND (reference sequence). The V gene lost 2 bases and the J gene lost 6 bases, with 7 bases spanning the gap. CDR3 DNA: TGTGCCAGTAGTATATCGGGTGCCGGGGAGCTGTTTTTT. Translating it yields CASSISGAGELFF.

The V and J genes are TRBV5-5 and TRBJ1-5, with D perhaps TRBD1 (5 bases). CDR1 SGHKS and CDR2 YYEKEE come from the germline V gene (reference sequence). The V and J ends lost 0 bases and 6 bases respectively, with 13 bases between them. The CDR3 is 15 amino acids. The DNA of the CDR3 is TGTGCCAGCAGCTTGGTTCCAGGGTCGGGTCAGCCCCAGCATTTT. It translates to CASSLVPGSGQPQHF.